Sequencing of this T cell receptor beta chain was carried out in a study of blood T cell repertoires in COVID-19. About the study: From the United States, Italy and Spain came samples of acute and convalescent COVID-19.

In the original workflow: Reference gene primer amplification yielded estimated nucleated cell counts. The protocol was immunoSEQ multiplex PCR, while the TCRdb copy is restricted to in-frame clones and leaves out a portion. The V and J calls and clone size were taken over from that table, and D and trimming were inferred from the DNA. The sample carries a few hundred thousand clones, 65% to 90% recorded once. The CDR3 has 14 amino acids. V lost 1 base, J lost 4 bases, and 10 bases lay in between. The germline CDR1 and CDR2 sequences are SQVTM and ANQGSEA. Sequencing used PBMCs or T cells enriched from blood (not recorded which). V usage is TRBV29-1 and J usage is TRBJ2-2; tentatively, D is TRBD1 (6 bases). This sequence originates from a man aged 25-45 years who had recovered from COVID-19. The CDR3 loop is CSVEGQGPTGELFF. In DNA form, the CDR3 reads TGCAGCGTTGAAGGGCAGGGGCCCACCGGGGAGCTGTTTTTT.